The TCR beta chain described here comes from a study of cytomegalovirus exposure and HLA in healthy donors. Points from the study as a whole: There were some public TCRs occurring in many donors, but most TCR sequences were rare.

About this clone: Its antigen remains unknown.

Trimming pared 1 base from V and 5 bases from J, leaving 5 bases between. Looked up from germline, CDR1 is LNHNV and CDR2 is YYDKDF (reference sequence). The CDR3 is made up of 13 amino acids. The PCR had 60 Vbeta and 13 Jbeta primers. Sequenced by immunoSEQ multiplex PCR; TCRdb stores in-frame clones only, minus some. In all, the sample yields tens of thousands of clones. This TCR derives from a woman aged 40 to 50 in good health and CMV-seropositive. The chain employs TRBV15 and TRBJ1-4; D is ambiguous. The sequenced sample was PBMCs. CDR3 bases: TGTGCCACCAGCAGAGCTAAGAATGAAAAACTGTTTTTT. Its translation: CATSRAKNEKLFF.